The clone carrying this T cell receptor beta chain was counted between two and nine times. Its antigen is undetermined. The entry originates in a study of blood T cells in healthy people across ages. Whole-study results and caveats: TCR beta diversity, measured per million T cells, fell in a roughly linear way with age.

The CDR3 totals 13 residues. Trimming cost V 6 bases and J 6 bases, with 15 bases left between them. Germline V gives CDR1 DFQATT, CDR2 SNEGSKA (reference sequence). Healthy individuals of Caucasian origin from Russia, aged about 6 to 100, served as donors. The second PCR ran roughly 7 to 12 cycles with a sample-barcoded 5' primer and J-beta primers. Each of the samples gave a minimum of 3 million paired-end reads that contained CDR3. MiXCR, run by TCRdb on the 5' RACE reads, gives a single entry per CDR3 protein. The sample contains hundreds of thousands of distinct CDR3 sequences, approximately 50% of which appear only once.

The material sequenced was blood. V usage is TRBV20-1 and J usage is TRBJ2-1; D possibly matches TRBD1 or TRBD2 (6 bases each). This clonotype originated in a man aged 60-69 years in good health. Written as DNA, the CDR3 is TGCAGTGCCTCGGGACATAGCGGCAATGAGCAGTTCTTC. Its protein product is CSASGHSGNEQFF.